Presented here are 11 T cell receptor beta chains from one specimen sequenced in a study of blood T cell repertoires in COVID-19. This table comes from immunoSEQ multiplex PCR, and its TCRdb copy is limited to in-frame clones, with some not included. The sample includes fewer than 250,000 clones, 80% to 95% of them seen just once. The sample taken for sequencing was peripheral blood. Receptors originate from a man aged 30-40 years with COVID-19, enrolled during active disease.

The chain uses TRBV5-6 and TRBJ1-6; 7 bases are shared with TRBD1. The germline V gene has CDR1 SGHDT and CDR2 YYEEEE. Trimming removed 4 bases from V and 0 bases from J; junction bases left unmatched: 7. CDR3 length: 17 residues. The CDR3 DNA sequence: TGTGCCAGCAGCATAACAGGGGATAGCTCCTATAATTCACCCCTCCACTTT. Encoded protein: CASSITGDSSYNSPLHF.

Comments on this clone: Other DNA variants within this sample encode the same CDR3. The chain uses TRBV5-1 and TRBJ2-1; 10 bases are a match to TRBD2. The CDR3 runs 17 residues. Germline V gives CDR1 SGHRS, CDR2 YFSETQ. With 5 bases clipped from V and 11 bases from J, the junction kept 19 bases outside the gene matches. The chain's CDR3 is CASSSGGAPSGGGKQFF. CDR3 DNA sequence: TGCGCCAGCAGTTCAGGAGGGGCGCCCAGCGGGGGGGGGAAGCAGTTCTTC.

The chain has TRBV9 and TRBJ1-1; TRBD1 is a possible D gene (6 bases). CDR1 and CDR2 from the germline V gene are SGDLS and YYNGEE. The CDR3 length is 13 residues. Trimming cost V 3 bases and J 6 bases, with 12 bases left between them. CDR3 nucleotides: TGTGCCAGCAGCGCGAAGGGGGTAGCTGAAGCTTTCTTT. The encoded protein is CASSAKGVAEAFF. Together with reference TRBV9 and TRBJ1-1, the CDR3 gives the full variable domain: DSGVTQTPKHLITATGQRVTLRCSPRSGDLSVYWYQQSLDQGLQFLIQYYNGEERAKGNILERFSAQQFPDLHSELNLSSLELGDSALYFCASSAKGVAEAFFGQGTRLTVV.

The genes are TRBV6-2 or TRBV6-3 and TRBJ1-1; 8 bases line up with TRBD1. The CDR3 consists of 14 residues. The V gene's germline CDR1 is MNHEY and CDR2 SVGEGT. With 5 bases clipped from V and 3 bases from J, the junction kept 5 bases outside the gene matches. In DNA, the CDR3 is TGTGCCAGCAGTCCCAGGGGGCCGGACACTGAAGCTTTCTTT. This sequence encodes CASSPRGPDTEAFF.

The chain employs TRBV7-9 and TRBJ1-1; D gene ambiguous. Germline V lookup: CDR1 SEHNR, CDR2 FQNEAQ (reference sequence). CDR3 length: 14 amino acids. V was clipped by 5 bases and J by 1 base, with 11 bases between them. CDR3 nucleotides: TGTGCCAGCAGCCTCAGCGGTAGGAACACTGAAGCTTTCTTT. Protein product: CASSLSGRNTEAFF.

This clone was counted a few times. The genes are TRBV2 and TRBJ2-5; D gene ambiguous. The CDR3 length is 12 residues. In germline, CDR1 is SNHLY, CDR2 FYNNEI. The V end was cut by 9 bases, the J end by 1 base, with 9 bases between. CDR3 sequence reads: CASSPVQETQYF. In DNA form, the CDR3 reads TGTGCCAGTTCTCCTGTCCAAGAGACCCAGTACTTC.

The J gene is TRBJ1-3, the V gene TRBV2; D is unclear. This CDR3 comprises 15 residues. CDR1 SNHLY and CDR2 FYNNEI come from the germline V gene. Trimming pared 4 bases from V and 0 bases from J, leaving 10 bases between. The CDR3 reads CASSVDILSGNTIYF. DNA for the CDR3: TGTGCCAGCAGTGTAGATATACTCTCTGGAAACACCATATATTTT.

V and J are TRBV15 and TRBJ1-3, with a tentative D call TRBD1 (6 bases). V lost 5 bases and J 3 bases, leaving 14 bases between the germline ends. CDR3 length: 15 amino acids. Germline assignment: CDR1 LNHNV and CDR2 YYDKDF (reference sequence). The CDR3: CATSGQTGFGNTIYF. CDR3 in DNA: TGTGCCACCAGCGGCCAGACAGGATTTGGAAACACCATATATTTT.

The CDR3 sequence: CASSPLRNQPQHF. The CDR3 DNA reads as TGTGCCAGCAGCCCCCTGCGGAATCAGCCCCAGCATTTT. This chain uses TRBV27 with TRBJ1-5, with no clear D. The CDR3 has 13 residues. V lost 6 bases to trimming and J lost 4 bases, with 10 bases between them. CDR1 and CDR2 (germline): MNHEY, SMNVEV (reference sequence).

The count of this clone is one. This chain links TRBV6-1 with TRBJ2-7; D is perhaps TRBD2 (6 bases). This CDR3 has 14 residues. V was clipped by 3 bases and J by 3 bases, with 12 bases between them. Per the germline V gene, CDR1 is MNHNS and CDR2 is SASEGT. The DNA for the CDR3 is TGTGCCAGCAGTGAGGGAGGAAATCTCTACGAGCAGTACTTC. Amino acids: CASSEGGNLYEQYF.

V and J are TRBV24-1 and TRBJ2-7; TRBD1 agrees at 8 bases. Germline trimming cut 4 bases from V and 3 bases from J; bases unmatched to any gene: 22. The length of the CDR3 is 20 residues. CDR1 is KGHDR and CDR2 is SFDVKD in the germline V gene. This chain's CDR3 is CATSEPTQGAPFREYYEQYF. CDR3 bases: TGTGCCACCAGTGAACCCACTCAGGGGGCCCCATTCCGGGAGTACTACGAGCAGTACTTC.